A selection of T cell receptor beta chains follows, all from one sample in a study of T cells expressing NK-cell markers. TCRdb reprocessed the 5' RACE reads, with one entry per CDR3 protein and no DNA. The record lists 500,000 to 700,000 distinct CDR3 sequences, of which the ten most abundant hold 3.5% to 4.5%. Material for sequencing was blood T cells: a sorted CD56 or NKG2C T cell subset, CD4+ or CD8+ T cells, or bulk PBMC T cells (not recorded which). Receptors originate from a man younger than 35 in good health. CDR3s include the opening cysteine and the closing phenylalanine or tryptophan. Each record gives: V gene, J gene, CDR3 protein.

>TRBV5-1|TRBJ2-3
CASSFGLAESNGQYF
>TRBV30|TRBJ2-3
CAWSVDLDTQYF
>TRBV12-3/TRBV12-4|TRBJ1-1
CASSLGGPGGSFF
>TRBV12-3/TRBV12-4|TRBJ2-1
CASSSSTSGRIGEQFF
>TRBV6-5|TRBJ2-3
CASSYSISGATDTQYF
>TRBV6-5|TRBJ2-2
CASSYSRGPGELFF
>TRBV5-6|TRBJ2-4
CASSLPGAKNIQYF
>TRBV29-1|TRBJ2-1
CSVEWGVSSYNEQFF
>TRBV5-1|TRBJ2-5
CASSLGDPYQETQYF
>TRBV12-5|TRBJ2-5
CASGLVGLETQYF
>TRBV20-1|TRBJ2-1
CSARTIGVGEQFF
>TRBV4-1|TRBJ2-1
CASSQDWDPFNEQFF
>TRBV9|TRBJ2-3
CASSVASRGDADTQYF
>TRBV11-3|TRBJ2-3
CASSPFEGTDTQYF
>TRBV15|TRBJ2-5
CATSRRTPGQETQYF
>TRBV15|TRBJ1-1
CATSRGAGRENTEAFF
>TRBV29-1|TRBJ2-1
CSVEGSIRGQFF
>TRBV18|TRBJ1-3
CASSQTNSGNTIYF
>TRBV29-1|TRBJ2-2
CSVVGRVGELFF
>TRBV4-3|TRBJ2-1
CASSPGSLVGTQQFF
>TRBV24-1|TRBJ2-3
CATSDLGESSTDTQYF
>TRBV7-9|TRBJ2-1
CASSPRAAPLGEQFF
>TRBV20-1|TRBJ2-7
CSGQAGVGYEQYF
>TRBV7-2|TRBJ1-2
CASSPWTGLDYGYTF
>TRBV20-1|TRBJ2-7
CSARDPGTSGRSREQYF
>TRBV20-1|TRBJ2-1
CSALESSGSSNEQFF
>TRBV6-5|TRBJ1-1
CASSYGAGGRAFF
>TRBV7-3|TRBJ1-2
CASSLTNGDYGYTF
>TRBV12-3/TRBV12-4|TRBJ2-3
CASSFPRAGFTDTQYF